This T cell receptor beta chain derives from a study of blood T cell repertoires in COVID-19. Background on the study: Material from acute and convalescent COVID-19 was sourced from the United States, Italy and Spain.

Some clones are missing from TCRdb's copy, which holds only in-frame ones; the method was immunoSEQ multiplex PCR. The sample has roughly 400,000 clones, around nine tenths seen once. Clinical histories supplied by participants themselves formed the basis of cohort assignment. The V gene lost 3 bases and the J gene lost 2 bases, with 17 bases spanning the gap. Germline loops: CDR1 DFQATT, CDR2 SNEGSKA (reference sequence). The CDR3 contains 15 residues. The source is a woman between 45 and 65 years old who had recovered from COVID-19. Sequencing input: PBMCs or T cells enriched from blood (not recorded which). The chain employs TRBV20-1 and TRBJ2-7; D uncertain. CDR3 DNA sequence: TGCAGTGCTAGTGGGCCTTTTATGAATACCTACGAGCAGTACTTC. Protein: CSASGPFMNTYEQYF.